This T cell receptor (beta chain) was documented in a study of T cell responses to AZD1222 COVID-19 vaccine (dated by TCRdb to about 2021). Regarding the research as a whole: TCR sequencing covered more than 230 trial participants: about 210 given two doses of AZD1222 and 26 given two doses of MenACWY control vaccine. Trial participants were enrolled by age into subgroups of 18-55, 56-69 and 70-plus years, and about 150, 27 and 61 TCR-sequenced participants, respectively, were included in these subgroups. The full study reports these points: Spike-specific TCR breadth and depth rose significantly after two AZD1222 doses compared with day 0 and with MenACWY recipients. The whole spike protein was spanned by vaccine-associated CD4 TCRs, and dominant responses were seen in regions 160-218 and 743-854. The 56-69-year group was small, and its depth increase did not reach significance, likely because of low power. Only a handful of AZD1222 recipients were SARS-CoV-2 seropositive at baseline, limiting conclusions about previously exposed vaccinees. Because no samples from the day 14 peak response were available, repertoires could be characterized only after the peak T cell response. Participants were mostly white British, with more females than males. The authors suggested clonal diversity may have been underestimated. Nearly half of unique spike-specific TCRs reportedly recognized epitopes outside regions mutated in the B.1.351 and B.1.1.7 variants.

Including the terminal cysteine and phenylalanine, the CDR3 comprises 15 residues. The retained sequence is limited to the CDR3, 45 bases, with the frame set at the first base. The germline V gene provides CDR1 MDHEN and CDR2 SYDVKM. The trim is 3 bases for V and 1 base for J, with a gap of 7 bases between the germline ends. A word on this clone: Its antigen remains undetermined. Per-base qualities were not stored, and no clone one base away is much larger.

The sample's time point label, decoded: about 28 days (+/-7) after the second vaccine dose. AZD1222 recipients given second doses at about 4 weeks or at about 12 weeks were pooled, since spike-specific TCR depth and breadth were not found to differ between the two schedules. Vaccinee samples came from UK trials COV001 and COV002, including a single-blind randomized controlled phase 2/3 trial of AZD1222 (ChAdOx1 nCoV-19) in healthy adults. For TCRbeta chain sequencing, PBMC samples from trial participants were taken at day 0 and at day 28 after the second dose. The CDR3 regions of human TCRbeta chains were analyzed by immunosequencing. The published analysis was carried out like this. Repertoire TCRs were matched against a reference library of SARS-CoV-2-specific TCRs generated with the MIRA antigen-specificity platform. Breadth was defined as the fraction of unique TCRs that were SARS-CoV-2-associated, and depth was defined as the fraction of total T cells that were SARS-CoV-2-associated. Using the MIRA data, each spike-specific TCR was mapped to the spike region that the TCR reacts to and placed in a CD4 or CD8 class. Log10-transformed breadth and depth values were compared by one-way ANOVA with Sidak's multiple comparisons tests. The source is immuneACCESS, and TCRdb retained only in-frame sequences with V and J called. Part of the clones is not carried over; for the studies checked, unresolved V genes explain less than half of this, and the remainder is unexplained. V and J calls and clone size come straight from that table; D and trimming were deduced from the DNA. This sample gives 180,000 or so clones in total; 88% of them show up just once. The top ten hold roughly 26% of the sample.

Sequencing was performed on peripheral blood, taken 28 days after the second AZD1222 dose. The sequence derives from an adult who received the AZD1222 COVID-19 vaccine. The rearranged segments are TRBV28 and TRBJ1-6, with the D gene not clear enough to name. DNA sequence: TGTGCCAGCAGTTTGTCCCAGTCCTATAATTCACCCCTCCACTTT. The resulting protein is CASSLSQSYNSPLHF.